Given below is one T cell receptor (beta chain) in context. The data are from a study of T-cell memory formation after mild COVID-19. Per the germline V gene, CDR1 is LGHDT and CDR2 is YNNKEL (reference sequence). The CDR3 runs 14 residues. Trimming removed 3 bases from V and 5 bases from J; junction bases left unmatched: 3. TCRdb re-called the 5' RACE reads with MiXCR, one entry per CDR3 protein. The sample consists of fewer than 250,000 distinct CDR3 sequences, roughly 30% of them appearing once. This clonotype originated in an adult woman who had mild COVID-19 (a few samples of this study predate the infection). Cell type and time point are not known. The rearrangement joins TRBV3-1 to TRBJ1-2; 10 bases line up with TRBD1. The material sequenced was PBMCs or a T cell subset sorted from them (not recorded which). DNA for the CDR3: TGTGCCAGCAGCCACCGGGACAGGGGATATGGCTACACCTTC. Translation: CASSHRDRGYGYTF.